Below are 12 T cell receptor beta chains sequenced from a single sample in a study of spatial heterogeneity in lung cancer. TCRdb re-analysed the 5' RACE reads in MiXCR, keeping a single row per CDR3 protein. The top ten clones hold 6.9% of a sample with more than 85,000 distinct CDR3 sequences, over 8.5% of them seen once. Indicated time point: sample taken at primary tumor resection. Sequencing of whole RNA from tumor, nontumor lung or frozen PBMC involved no sorting. The sequenced sample was PBMCs, obtained at surgery. These receptors came from a male donor with early-stage non-small cell lung cancer.

This rearrangement joins TRBV29-1 to TRBJ2-3, with a possible D match to TRBD1 (6 bases). The germline V and J ends were trimmed by 3 bases and 5 bases, with 12 bases remaining between them. CDR1 is SQVTM and CDR2 is ANQGSEA in the germline V gene. The CDR3 sequence is 13 residues long. CDR3 sequence: CSVDRDTGDTQYF. CDR3 coding DNA: TGCAGCGTTGACCGGGACACGGGAGATACGCAGTATTTT.

The chain uses TRBV9 and TRBJ2-3, with unresolved D. Germline V CDR1 and CDR2: SGDLS, YYNGEE. V lost 0 bases, J lost 1 base, and 12 bases lay in between. The CDR3 spans 16 residues. CDR3 bases: TGTGCCAGCAGCGTAGTAGGTAGCCCCCGCACAGATACGCAGTATTTT. It yields the protein CASSVVGSPRTDTQYF. Full variable domain (missing parts from reference TRBV9 and TRBJ2-3): DSGVTQTPKHLITATGQRVTLRCSPRSGDLSVYWYQQSLDQGLQFLIQYYNGEERAKGNILERFSAQQFPDLHSELNLSSLELGDSALYFCASSVVGSPRTDTQYFGPGTRLTVL.

This clonotype has at least ten counts. The genes are TRBV20-1 and TRBJ1-4; a weak D match, TRBD1 (5 bases). This CDR3 has 13 residues. V lost 3 bases to trimming and J lost 7 bases, with 12 bases between them. Germline V lookup: CDR1 DFQATT, CDR2 SNEGSKA (reference sequence). The CDR3 nucleotides are TGCAGTGCTAGTGTCAGGGCTGGTGAAAAACTGTTTTTT. The encoded protein is CSASVRAGEKLFF.

This clonotype was detected ten times or more. The J gene is TRBJ1-1, the V gene TRBV13, with D possibly matching TRBD1 (5 bases). The length of the CDR3 is 13 residues. Deletions cut 3 bases from V and 0 bases from J, with 5 bases between. Germline V gene lookup returns CDR1 PRHDT and CDR2 FYEKMQ (reference sequence). The CDR3 here is CASSFRVNTEAFF. Written as DNA, the CDR3 is TGTGCCAGCAGCTTCAGGGTGAACACTGAAGCTTTCTTT.

The chain employs TRBV5-1 and TRBJ2-1; 15 bases map to TRBD2. CDR3 length: 18 amino acids. Germline-derived CDR1 and CDR2 are SGHRS and YFSETQ. V was clipped by 2 bases and J by 8 bases; unmatched bases: 11. CDR3 sequence reads: CASSFGLAGGPRGDEQFF. The CDR3 DNA follows: TGCGCCAGCAGCTTCGGACTAGCGGGAGGGCCTAGGGGCGATGAGCAGTTCTTC.

This clonotype has ten or more counts. V is TRBV5-4 and J is TRBJ2-2; maybe TRBD1 (6 bases). The V end lost 3 bases, the J end lost 2 bases, and 11 bases lay between the germline ends. The CDR3 extends over 15 amino acids. Germline loops: CDR1 SGHNT, CDR2 YYREEE (reference sequence). The CDR3, as DNA: TGTGCCAGCAGCTCGGACAGCACAAACACCGGGGAGCTGTTTTTT. This sequence encodes CASSSDSTNTGELFF.

This clonotype has at least ten counts. The chain couples TRBV20-1 to TRBJ2-1, with D maybe TRBD2 (5 bases). The CDR3 spans 17 residues. Germline values: CDR1 DFQATT, CDR2 SNEGSKA (reference sequence). Between the trimmed V and J ends, which lost 0 bases and 4 bases, there was a span of 19 bases. The CDR3 here is CSARDLGTPGVYNEQFF. CDR3 nucleotides: TGCAGTGCTAGAGATCTCGGTACCCCCGGGGTTTACAATGAGCAGTTCTTC.

The table lists this clonotype with many counts. J is TRBJ2-2 and V is TRBV29-1, with D possibly matching TRBD1 (6 bases). CDR1 and CDR2 from the germline V gene are SQVTM and ANQGSEA. Trimming cost V 6 bases and J 2 bases, with 10 bases left between them. CDR3 length equals 13 residues. CDR3 nucleotides: TGCAGCGTGTGGACAGAAAACACCGGGGAGCTGTTTTTT. It is translated as CSVWTENTGELFF.

The chain combines TRBV7-2 with TRBJ1-2, with D tentatively TRBD1 (5 bases). Per germline, CDR1 SGHTA and CDR2 FQGNSA. V was cut by 1 base and J by 5 bases, with 17 bases left in between. The CDR3 loop spans 16 amino acids. The CDR3 nucleotides read TGTGCCAGCAGCTTAGTCTACTGGGACTCGCAATATGGCTACACCTTC. Residues: CASSLVYWDSQYGYTF.

This clonotype was counted only a few times. This sequence joins TRBV7-3 and TRBJ2-5; D perhaps matches TRBD1 (8 bases). Germline V lookup: CDR1 SGHTA, CDR2 FQGTGA. The CDR3 is made up of 17 amino acids. The V gene lost 2 bases and the J gene lost 0 bases, with 16 bases spanning the gap. CDR3 amino acids: CASSLQGAGDYQETQYF. The CDR3 DNA reads TGTGCCAGCAGCTTACAGGGGGCGGGAGACTACCAAGAGACCCAGTACTTC.

In this sample, this clonotype turned up many times. The genes are TRBV29-1 and TRBJ2-7; TRBD1 is a possible D gene (5 bases). Germline V CDR1 and CDR2: SQVTM, ANQGSEA. Trimming shortened V by 4 bases and J by 2 bases, and 9 bases separated the two germline ends. CDR3 size: 12 residues. CDR3 DNA sequence: TGCAGCGTTGCTGACAGCCCCTACGAGCAGTACTTC. Protein: CSVADSPYEQYF.

The chain has TRBV20-1 and TRBJ2-4; 11 bases match TRBD2. V lost 6 bases, J lost 7 bases, and 8 bases stayed unmatched. The CDR3 runs 14 residues. Germline V gives CDR1 DFQATT, CDR2 SNEGSKA (reference sequence). The CDR3 DNA sequence: TGCAGTGCCACACCCACTAGCGGGAGTAACATTCAGTACTTC. Protein: CSATPTSGSNIQYF.